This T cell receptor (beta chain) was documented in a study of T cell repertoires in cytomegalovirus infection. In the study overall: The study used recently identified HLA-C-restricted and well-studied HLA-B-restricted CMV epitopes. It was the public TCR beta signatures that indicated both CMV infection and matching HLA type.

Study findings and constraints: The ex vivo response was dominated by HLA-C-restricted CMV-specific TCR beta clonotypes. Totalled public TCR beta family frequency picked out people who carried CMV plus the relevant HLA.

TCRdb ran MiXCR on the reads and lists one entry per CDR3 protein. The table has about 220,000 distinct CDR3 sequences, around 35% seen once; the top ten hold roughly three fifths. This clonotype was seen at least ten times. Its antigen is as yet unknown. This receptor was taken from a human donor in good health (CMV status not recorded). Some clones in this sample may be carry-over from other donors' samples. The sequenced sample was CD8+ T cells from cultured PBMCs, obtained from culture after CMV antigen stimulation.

The CDR3 region has the DNA TGTGCCAGCAGTTACCGGGACGGAGAGACCCAGTACTTC. Protein sequence: CASSYRDGETQYF. This rearrangement joins TRBV6-6 to TRBJ2-5; D is possibly TRBD1 or TRBD2 (5 bases each). The V gene lost 2 bases and the J gene lost 4 bases, with 8 bases spanning the gap. The CDR3 has 13 amino acids. Germline V gene lookup returns CDR1 MNHNY and CDR2 SVGAGI (reference sequence).